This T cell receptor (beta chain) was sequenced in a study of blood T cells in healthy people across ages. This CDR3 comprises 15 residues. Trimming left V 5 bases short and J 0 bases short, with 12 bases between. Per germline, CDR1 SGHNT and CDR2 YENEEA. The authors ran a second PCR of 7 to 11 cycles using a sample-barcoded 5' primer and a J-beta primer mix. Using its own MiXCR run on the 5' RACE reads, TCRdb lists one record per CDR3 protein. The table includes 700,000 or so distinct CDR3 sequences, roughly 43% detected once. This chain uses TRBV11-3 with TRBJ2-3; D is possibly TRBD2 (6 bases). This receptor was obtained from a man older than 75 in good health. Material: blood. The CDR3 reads CASSKRSGSTDTQYF. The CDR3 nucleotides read TGTGCCAGCAGCAAACGAAGCGGGAGCACAGATACGCAGTATTTT. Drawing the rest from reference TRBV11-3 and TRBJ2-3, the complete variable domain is EAGVVQSPRYKIIEKKQPVAFWCNPISGHNTLYWYLQNLGQGPELLIRYENEEAVDDSQLPKDRFSAERLKGVDSTLKIQPAELGDSAVYLCASSKRSGSTDTQYFGPGTRLTVL.